Following are 8 T cell receptor beta chains from one sample sequenced in a study of T cells in Graves' hyperthyroidism and ophthalmopathy. What was amplified from RNA transcripts were TCR beta CDR3 regions. With the HTBI primer set, the TCR CDR3 went through a first round of RT-PCR. TCRdb reprocessed the multiplex PCR reads with MiXCR, giving one entry per CDR3 protein. The data contain around 600,000 distinct CDR3 sequences, more than 15% of them seen just once; the ten biggest clones take up roughly 3.5%. The sequencing sample was made of blood. Receptors originate from a woman aged 40 to 55 with Graves' ophthalmopathy.

The chain uses TRBV3-1 and TRBJ2-7, with D possibly matching TRBD2 (6 bases). The V gene's germline CDR1 is LGHDT and CDR2 YNNKEL (reference sequence). The CDR3 extends over 14 amino acids. V was shortened by 1 base and J by 6 bases, with 13 bases between the two germline ends. In DNA, the CDR3 is TGTGCCAGCAGCCAAGCGGGGAAGGAGGGCGAGCAGTACTTC. Translating gives CASSQAGKEGEQYF.

There are many counts of this clonotype. The chain is built from TRBV7-6 and TRBJ2-3; possible D gene TRBD1, 6 bases. The germline V and J ends were trimmed by 0 bases and 3 bases, with 7 bases remaining between them. The CDR3 length is 14 residues. Germline V CDR1 and CDR2: SGHVS, FNYEAQ. CDR3 protein: CASSLATGTDTQYF. The CDR3 bases are TGTGCCAGCAGCTTAGCCACAGGGACAGATACGCAGTATTTT.

The sample holds a few counts of this clonotype. The chain employs TRBV12-3 or TRBV12-4 and TRBJ1-1; 10 bases map to TRBD1. The V and J ends lost 5 bases and 11 bases, in that order; junction bases with no gene match: 17. This CDR3 is built from 16 residues. For the CDR3, the DNA is TGTGCCAGCAGTCCGATGTCGACAGGGGGCGCATTATGGGCTTTCTTT. It is translated as CASSPMSTGGALWAFF.

This clonotype has a handful of counts. V and J are TRBV10-3 and TRBJ2-7, with D possibly being TRBD1 (6 bases). The CDR3 loop spans 16 amino acids. Germline V lookup: CDR1 ENHRY, CDR2 SYGVKD. V lost 8 bases, J lost 7 bases, and 27 bases lay in between. The CDR3 region has the DNA TGTGCCATCTCCGTTGGATTAAGGACAGTGGATTCGGAGCAGTACTTC. It encodes CAISVGLRTVDSEQYF.

Concerning this clonotype: A read error is possible here, since a much larger clone lies one base away. The chain has TRBV11-2 and TRBJ1-2; 7 bases line up with TRBD1. Germline V CDR1 and CDR2: SGHAT, FQNNGV. The CDR3 runs to 12 residues. Trimming at V came to 2 bases and at J to 7 bases, leaving 1 base not matched to a gene. The CDR3 nucleotides are TGTGCCAGCAGCTTAAACAGGGGTGGCTACACCTTC. This sequence encodes CASSLNRGGYTF. Together with reference TRBV11-2 and TRBJ1-2, the CDR3 gives the full variable domain: EAGVAQSPRYKIIEKRQSVAFWCNPISGHATLYWYQQILGQGPKLLIQFQNNGVVDDSQLPKDRFSAERLKGVDSTLKIQPAKLEDSAVYLCASSLNRGGYTFGSGTRLTVV.

This clonotype has only a few counts. The V and J genes are TRBV7-9 and TRBJ1-3, with no clear D. The CDR3 sequence is 14 residues long. Germline V gene data show CDR1 as SEHNR and CDR2 as FQNEAQ (reference sequence). Trimming removed 8 bases at V and 0 bases at J, with 11 bases between. This CDR3 reads CASLRSGSGNTIYF. The CDR3 coding sequence is TGTGCCAGCCTCCGTAGTGGCTCTGGAAACACCATATATTTT. Filled out from reference TRBV7-9 and TRBJ1-3, the complete variable domain reads DTGVSQNPRHKITKRGQNVTFRCDPISEHNRLYWYRQTLGQGPEFLTYFQNEAQLEKSRLLSDRFSAERPKGSFSTLEIQRTEQGDSAMYLCASLRSGSGNTIYFGEGSWLTVV.

This clonotype was counted ten times or more. This rearrangement joins TRBV14 to TRBJ2-3; 8 bases are a match to TRBD2. The CDR3 contains 14 residues. The trim removed 8 bases at V and 2 bases at J, leaving 6 bases unmatched. Germline V lookup: CDR1 SGHDN, CDR2 FVKESK. As DNA, the CDR3 is TGTGCCAGCTCGAGCGGGAGAAACACAGATACGCAGTATTTT. Amino acids: CASSSGRNTDTQYF.

This clonotype was picked up many times. CDR3 sequence: CASSRSGSGEQFF. CDR3 in DNA: TGTGCCAGCTCACGGTCCGGTAGCGGTGAGCAGTTCTTC. This chain uses TRBV18 with TRBJ2-1; D perhaps matches TRBD2 (6 bases). This CDR3 comprises 13 residues. The germline V gene has CDR1 KGHSH and CDR2 LQKENI. V was cut by 4 bases and J by 9 bases, with 13 bases left in between.